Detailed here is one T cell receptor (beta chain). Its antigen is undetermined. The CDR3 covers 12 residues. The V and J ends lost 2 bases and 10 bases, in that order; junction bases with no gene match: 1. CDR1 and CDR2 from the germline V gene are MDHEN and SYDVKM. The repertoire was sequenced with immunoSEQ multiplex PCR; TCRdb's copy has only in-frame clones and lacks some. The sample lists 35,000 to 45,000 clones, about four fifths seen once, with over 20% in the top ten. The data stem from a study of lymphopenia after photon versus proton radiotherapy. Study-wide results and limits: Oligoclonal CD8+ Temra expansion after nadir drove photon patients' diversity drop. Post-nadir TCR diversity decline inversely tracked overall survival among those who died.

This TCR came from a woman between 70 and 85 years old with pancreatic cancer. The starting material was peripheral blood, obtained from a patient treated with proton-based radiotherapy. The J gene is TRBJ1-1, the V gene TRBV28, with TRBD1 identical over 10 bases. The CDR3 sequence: CASSLGTGVAFF. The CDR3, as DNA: TGTGCCAGCAGTTTAGGGACAGGGGTAGCTTTCTTT. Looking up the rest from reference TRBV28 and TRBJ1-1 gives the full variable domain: DVKVTQSSRYLVKRTGEKVFLECVQDMDHENMFWYRQDPGLGLRLIYFSYDVKMKEKGDIPEGYSVSREKKERFSLILESASTNQTSMYLCASSLGTGVAFFGQGTRLTVV.